This T cell receptor beta chain was profiled in a study of blood T cells in healthy people across ages. Regarding this clonotype: Its specificity is unknown.

Whole-study findings and limits: Without sorted subsets, naive and antigen-experienced compartments could not be conclusively compared.

Then a second PCR, running roughly 6 to 11 cycles, was carried out with a sample-barcoded 5' primer and a J-beta primer mix. TCRdb used MiXCR to reprocess the 5' RACE reads, holding one entry per CDR3 protein. The table shows 550,000 to 600,000 distinct CDR3 sequences, with about 45% occurring only once. The V gene's germline CDR1 is KGHSY and CDR2 FQNENV. The CDR3 spans 17 residues. The clonotype was recovered from a man aged 80 or over in good health. The genes are TRBV16 and TRBJ2-4; D perhaps matches TRBD1 (5 bases). The end of the DNA aligns better with TRBJ2-7, so the J call may be wrong. The sequencing sample was made of blood. The chain's CDR3 is CASSQSGVGARGYEQYF. The CDR3 nucleotides read TGTGCCAGCAGCCAATCCGGTGTAGGAGCTAGGGGTTACGAGCAGTACTTC.